This T cell receptor (beta chain) was sequenced for a study of T cells in Graves' hyperthyroidism and ophthalmopathy (dated by TCRdb to the late 2010s). A note on the overall study: Peripheral blood was sampled at the time of initial diagnosis, prior to any treatment. To identify TCR V-J signatures that set the groups apart, the researchers used a discovery cohort of about a hundred patients, made up of roughly 45 with Graves' ophthalmopathy and about 59 with stable Graves' hyperthyroidism. Prospective prediction of ophthalmopathy was tested in an independent validation cohort consisting of some 20 hyperthyroidism patients and more than 15 patients who later progressed to ophthalmopathy. For training and testing, the 100 or so patients in the discovery cohort were randomly divided in a 7:3 ratio. In more than 5 Graves' hyperthyroidism patients, the study also compared T-cell repertoires from thyroid tissue with T-cell repertoires from blood. Following sampling, methimazole starting at 30 mg daily was given to hyperthyroidism patients, and high-dose intravenous methylprednisolone was given to ophthalmopathy patients. According to the paper, TCR Vbeta CDR3 sequencing was carried out on about 140 peripheral blood samples, which came from approximately 43 ophthalmopathy, under 85 hyperthyroidism and about 17 progressor patients.

The hyperthyroidism patients were between 18 and 65 years old and newly diagnosed, with a disease duration of less than 2 months. The study excluded patients with uncontrolled infections, other autoimmune diseases, pregnancy or lactation. Clinical symptoms, serum thyroxine and TRAb, thyroid ultrasound, and orbital computed tomography formed the basis for the diagnoses. For progressor patients, blood was drawn at the first diagnosis of hyperthyroidism, before any ophthalmopathy symptoms had appeared. PBMCs were isolated from about 9 ml of fresh peripheral blood by Ficoll-Paque density gradient centrifugation. Progressor patients were initially diagnosed with Graves' hyperthyroidism and developed ophthalmopathy during follow-up. Total RNA was extracted with Trizol reagent, and quality was checked on an Agilent 2100 Bioanalyzer. This clonotype came up many times. There is no known antigen for this receptor. Per-base qualities were not stored, and no clone one base away is much larger.

Amplification of TCR beta CDR3 regions was carried out from RNA transcripts. For the first round of RT-PCR on the TCR CDR3, the HTBI primer set was used together with the Qiagen OneStep RT-PCR kit. Libraries were constructed in a second round of multiplex PCR, after which size selection and purification were performed. The libraries were sequenced on an Illumina HiSeq2000 using paired-end 100 bp reads. The paper's data handling went like this. SOAPnuke was used to process the raw data, removing reads that contained adapters or uncalled bases, had a mean Phred below 15, or lacked an exact match to the constant primer or identifier. COPE v1.2.5 was used to merge high-quality paired reads, and clonotypes were defined as unique nucleotide sequences. MiTCR v1.1 was used to align clonotypes to the IMGT TRBV, TRBD and TRBJ reference segments. The analysis was restricted to V-J combinations with a frequency above 0.0001, which together covered 99% to 99.2% of the repertoires. The TCS score was defined as F50 (clonal expansion) divided by E x V (chaos), with BLOSUM62-based TCRdist calculated between CDR3 peptides within each V-J. Welch's t-statistics and random forest reduced just over 500 V-J features to roughly 13, which were used in a naive Bayes classifier (R e1071). The public reads were reprocessed in TCRdb via fastp at Q25 and MiXCR, keeping in-frame beta chains. Every entry covers one CDR3 protein and lists the most common genes and DNA from its rows. TCRdb's processing, not the study's, gives the V and J calls here. For this sample there are roughly 360,000 distinct CDR3 sequences; about 14% appear just once. The ten most abundant clones make up under 25% of the sample.

Study-wide conclusions, independent of this receptor: Sample size was not statistically predetermined, and blinding of investigators to group allocation was not performed. In validation, the model predicted progression to ophthalmopathy a median of around 6.5 months before onset, with roughly 70% sensitivity and more than 72% specificity. A model built on a 13 V-J signature distinguished ophthalmopathy from stable hyperthyroidism, reaching 85% to 90% sensitivity and 81.08% specificity in cross-validation and 80%/75% in testing. Most expanded thyroid clonotypes (frequency above 0.001) were also detected in blood, a finding suggesting that blood repertoires may reflect thyroid immune responses.

The sequenced sample consisted of blood. The sequence was collected from a young man with Graves' hyperthyroidism that later progressed to Graves' ophthalmopathy.

CDR3 sequence: CASSLPRGLSTEAFF. The nucleotide sequence reads TGTGCCAGCAGTTTGCCCAGGGGTCTATCTACTGAAGCTTTCTTT. The receptor chain draws on TRBV12-3 or TRBV12-4 and TRBJ1-1; a tentative D call is TRBD1 (6 bases match). V is reduced by 3 bases and J by 5 bases, leaving a spacing of 16 bases between them. From its cysteine to its phenylalanine, the CDR3 spans 15 amino acids. Here the CDR3 DNA is all that survives: 45 bases in frame from base 1.